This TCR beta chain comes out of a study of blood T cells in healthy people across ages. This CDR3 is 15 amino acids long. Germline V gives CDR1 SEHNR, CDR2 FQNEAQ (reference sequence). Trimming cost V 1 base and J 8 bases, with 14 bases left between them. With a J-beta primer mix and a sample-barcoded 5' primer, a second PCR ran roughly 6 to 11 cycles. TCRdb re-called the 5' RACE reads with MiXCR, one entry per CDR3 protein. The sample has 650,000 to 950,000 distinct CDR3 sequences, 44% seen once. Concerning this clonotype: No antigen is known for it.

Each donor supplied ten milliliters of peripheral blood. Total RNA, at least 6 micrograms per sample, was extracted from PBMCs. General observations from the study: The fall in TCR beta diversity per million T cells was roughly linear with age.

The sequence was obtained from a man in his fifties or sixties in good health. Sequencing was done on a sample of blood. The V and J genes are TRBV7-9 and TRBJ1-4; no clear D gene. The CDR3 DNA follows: TGTGCCAGCAGCTTAGGGGGTCCCCCCGTAGAAAAACTGTTTTTT. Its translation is CASSLGGPPVEKLFF.